This T cell receptor beta chain stems from a study of regulatory T cells in long-lasting Graves disease. Time point specified: newly diagnosed GD, antithyroid drugs for less than 3 months. With RNA extracted from PBMCs as input, the TCR library was made. Clinicians diagnosed Graves' disease using American Thyroid Association guidelines. Overall study findings and caveats: Persistent disease exhibited a predilection for TRBV28, TRBJ1-2 and TRBJ2-5.

Investigators prepared the TCR beta libraries by applying iRepertoire HTBI primers and Arm-PCR of CDR3 regions. One entry per CDR3 protein, called by TCRdb with MiXCR from the multiplex PCR reads. The sample records hundreds of thousands of distinct CDR3 sequences, around 17% being singletons. V dropped 11 bases and J dropped 2; count of bases not matched to a gene: 9. CDR1 and CDR2 from the germline V gene are SNHLY and FYNNEI. The CDR3 extends over 15 amino acids. This clonotype was recorded many times. The antigen remains unidentified. These data were also reused for a study on T cells in Graves' hyperthyroidism and ophthalmopathy. From that second work: HTBI primers were the set used in a first-round RT-PCR of the TCR CDR3.

This TCR was recovered from a woman in her 30s with Graves disease. V usage is TRBV2 and J usage is TRBJ2-2, with 9 nucleotides matching TRBD2. The source was peripheral blood mononuclear cells (PBMCs), collected at new diagnosis, from a patient treated with antithyroid drugs. The CDR3 nucleotides read TGTGCCTGCGCGGGGGGGGCCCCCAACACCGGGGAGCTGTTTTTT. It codes for CACAGGAPNTGELFF.